This T cell receptor beta chain was captured in a study of early T cells in non-severe SARS-CoV-2 infection. Study as a whole: Sequencing used unsorted whole-blood bulk RNA, so chains lack pairing.

Study-wide findings and caveats: A preference for anti-spike CD8 responses marked VDJdb matching, which missed private and CD4 specificities.

Unique molecular identifiers were affixed to single, distinct cDNA molecules. In TCRdb, the 5' RACE reads were re-called with MiXCR into one record per CDR3 protein. The sample lists roughly 60,000 distinct CDR3 sequences, 7% to 8% occurring once. To note about this clonotype: Its antigen is undetermined.

This CDR3 is 15 amino acids long. V shed 6 bases and J 1 base; nucleotides not matched to a gene: 7. CDR1 and CDR2 from the germline V gene are SGHTA and FQGTGA. The TCR originated in an adult who was a healthcare worker with PCR-confirmed SARS-CoV-2 infection or an uninfected control (not recorded which). The chain is built from TRBV7-3 and TRBJ2-3; 7 positions match TRBD2. Sequencing was carried out using whole blood. This chain's CDR3 is CASSPSAGGTDTQYF. CDR3 DNA: TGTGCCAGCAGTCCGAGTGCGGGAGGCACAGATACGCAGTATTTT.